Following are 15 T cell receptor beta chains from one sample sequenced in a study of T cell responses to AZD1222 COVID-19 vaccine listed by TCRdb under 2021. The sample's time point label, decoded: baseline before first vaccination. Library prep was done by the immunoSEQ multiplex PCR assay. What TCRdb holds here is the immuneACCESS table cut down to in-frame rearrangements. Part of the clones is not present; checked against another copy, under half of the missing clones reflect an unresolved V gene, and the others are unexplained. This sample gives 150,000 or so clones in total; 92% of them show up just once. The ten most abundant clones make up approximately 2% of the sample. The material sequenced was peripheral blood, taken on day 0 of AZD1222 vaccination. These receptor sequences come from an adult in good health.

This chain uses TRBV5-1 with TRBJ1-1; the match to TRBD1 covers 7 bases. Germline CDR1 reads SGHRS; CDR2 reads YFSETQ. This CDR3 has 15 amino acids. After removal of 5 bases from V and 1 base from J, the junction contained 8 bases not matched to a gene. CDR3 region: CASSSRQGGNTEAFF. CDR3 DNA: TGCGCCAGCAGTTCCCGACAGGGAGGGAACACTGAAGCTTTCTTT.

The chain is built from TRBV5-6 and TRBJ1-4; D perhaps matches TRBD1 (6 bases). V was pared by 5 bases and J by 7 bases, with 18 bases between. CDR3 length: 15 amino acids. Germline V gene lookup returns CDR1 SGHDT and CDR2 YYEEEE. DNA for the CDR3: TGTGCCAGCAGTACCACAGGGAGGCGGGCTGAAAAACTGTTTTTT. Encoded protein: CASSTTGRRAEKLFF.

CDR3 sequence (DNA): TGTGCCAGCACGATACAGGGTATGGGCTGGGGCTACACCTTC. It is translated as CASTIQGMGWGYTF. This rearrangement joins TRBV19 to TRBJ1-2, with D possibly TRBD1 on 6 matching bases. Germline CDR1 reads LNHDA; CDR2 reads SQIVND (reference sequence). The ends were cut back, 9 bases at V and 8 bases at J, with 22 bases in the middle. The CDR3 loop spans 14 amino acids. The full variable domain, its missing parts supplied by reference TRBV19 and TRBJ1-2, is DGGITQSPKYLFRKEGQNVTLSCEQNLNHDAMYWYRQDPGQGLRLIYYSQIVNDFQKGDIAEGYSVSREKKESFPLTVTSAQKNPTAFYLCASTIQGMGWGYTFGSGTRLTVV.

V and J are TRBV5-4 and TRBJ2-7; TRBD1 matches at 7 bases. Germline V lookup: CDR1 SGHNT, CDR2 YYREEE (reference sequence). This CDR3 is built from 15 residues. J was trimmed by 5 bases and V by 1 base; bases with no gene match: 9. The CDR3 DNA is TGTGCCAGCAGCTTGACAGGGGCCCTCAGAGACGAGCAGTACTTC. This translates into CASSLTGALRDEQYF. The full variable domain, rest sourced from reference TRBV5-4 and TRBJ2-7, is ETGVTQSPTHLIKTRGQQVTLRCSSQSGHNTVSWYQQALGQGPQFIFQYYREEENGRGNFPPRFSGLQFPNYSSELNVNALELDDSALYLCASSLTGALRDEQYFGPGTRLTVT.

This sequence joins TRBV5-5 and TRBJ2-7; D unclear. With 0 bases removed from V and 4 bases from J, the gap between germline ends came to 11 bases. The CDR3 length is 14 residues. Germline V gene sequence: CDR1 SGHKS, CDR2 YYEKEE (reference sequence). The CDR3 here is CASSLGAENYEQYF. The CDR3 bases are TGTGCCAGCAGCTTGGGGGCAGAGAATTACGAGCAGTACTTC.

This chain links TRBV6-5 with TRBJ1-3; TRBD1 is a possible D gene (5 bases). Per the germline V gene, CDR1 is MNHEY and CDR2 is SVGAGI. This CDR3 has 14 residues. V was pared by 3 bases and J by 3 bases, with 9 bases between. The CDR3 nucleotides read TGTGCCAGCAGTTATAGGGGTCGTGGAAACACCATATATTTT. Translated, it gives CASSYRGRGNTIYF.

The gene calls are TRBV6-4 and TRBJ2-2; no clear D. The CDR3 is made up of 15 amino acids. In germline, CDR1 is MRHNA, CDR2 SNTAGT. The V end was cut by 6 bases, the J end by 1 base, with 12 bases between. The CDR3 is CASSKDSLNTGELFF. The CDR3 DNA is TGTGCCAGCAGCAAAGACTCATTGAACACCGGGGAGCTGTTTTTT.

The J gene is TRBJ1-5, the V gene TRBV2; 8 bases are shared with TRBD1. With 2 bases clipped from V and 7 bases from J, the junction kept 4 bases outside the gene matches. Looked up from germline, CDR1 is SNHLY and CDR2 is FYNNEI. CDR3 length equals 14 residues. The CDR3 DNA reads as TGTGCCAGCAGTGAACAGGGGGCACGACAGCCCCAGCATTTT. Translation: CASSEQGARQPQHF.

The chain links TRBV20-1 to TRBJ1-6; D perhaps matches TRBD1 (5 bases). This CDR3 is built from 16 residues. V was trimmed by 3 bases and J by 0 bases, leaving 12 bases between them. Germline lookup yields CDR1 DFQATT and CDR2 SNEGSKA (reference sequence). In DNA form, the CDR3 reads TGCAGTGCTAGTAATCGGGGGGACTCCTATAATTCACCCCTCCACTTT. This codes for CSASNRGDSYNSPLHF.

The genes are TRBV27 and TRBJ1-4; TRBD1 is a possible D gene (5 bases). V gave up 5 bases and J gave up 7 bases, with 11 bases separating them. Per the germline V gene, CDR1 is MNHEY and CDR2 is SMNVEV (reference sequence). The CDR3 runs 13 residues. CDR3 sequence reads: CASSAMRGEKLFF. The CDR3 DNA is TGTGCCAGCAGTGCAATGAGGGGTGAAAAACTGTTTTTT. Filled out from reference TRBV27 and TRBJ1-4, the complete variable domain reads EAQVTQNPRYLITVTGKKLTVTCSQNMNHEYMSWYRQDPGLGLRQIYYSMNVEVTDKGDVPEGYKVSRKEKRNFPLILESPSPNQTSLYFCASSAMRGEKLFFGSGTQLSVL.

CDR3 region: CATSAQACGEKLFF. In nucleotides, the CDR3 is TGTGCCACCAGTGCTCAGGCTTGTGGTGAAAAACTGTTTTTT. V is TRBV24-1 and J is TRBJ1-4; D call uncertain. Germline CDR1 KGHDR, CDR2 SFDVKD. V lost 5 bases to trimming and J lost 7 bases, with 13 bases between them. The CDR3 spans 14 residues.

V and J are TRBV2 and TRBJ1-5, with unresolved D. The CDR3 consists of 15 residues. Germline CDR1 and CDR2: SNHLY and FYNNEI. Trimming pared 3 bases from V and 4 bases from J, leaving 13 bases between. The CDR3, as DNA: TGTGCCAGCAGTGAGGTCCGGGCTCAGAATCAGCCCCAGCATTTT. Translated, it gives CASSEVRAQNQPQHF.

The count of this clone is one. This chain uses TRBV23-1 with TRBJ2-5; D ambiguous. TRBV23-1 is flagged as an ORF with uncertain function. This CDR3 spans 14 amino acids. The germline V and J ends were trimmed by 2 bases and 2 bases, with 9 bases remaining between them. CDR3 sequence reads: CASSQSPIQETQYF. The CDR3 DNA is TGCGCCAGCAGTCAAAGCCCGATTCAAGAGACCCAGTACTTC.

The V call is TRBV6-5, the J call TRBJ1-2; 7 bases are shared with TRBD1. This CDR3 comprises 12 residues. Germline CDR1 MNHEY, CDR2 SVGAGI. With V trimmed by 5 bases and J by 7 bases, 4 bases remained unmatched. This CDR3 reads CASSPYRGGYTF. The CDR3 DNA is TGTGCCAGCAGTCCCTACAGGGGTGGCTACACCTTC.

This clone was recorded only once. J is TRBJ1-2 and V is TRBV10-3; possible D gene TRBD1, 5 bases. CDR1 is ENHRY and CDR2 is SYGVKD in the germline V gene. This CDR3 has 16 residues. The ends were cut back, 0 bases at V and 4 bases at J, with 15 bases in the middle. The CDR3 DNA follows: TGTGCCATCAGTGAGTCGATGGGGGGAGGAACCTATGGCTACACCTTC. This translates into CAISESMGGGTYGYTF.